These 6 T cell receptor beta chains originate from one sample sequenced in a study of cytomegalovirus exposure and HLA in healthy donors. The PCR contained 60 Vbeta and 13 Jbeta primers. Some clones are missing from TCRdb's copy, which holds only in-frame ones; the method was immunoSEQ multiplex PCR. The sample consists of more than 90,000 clones, more than 75% of them appearing once. Sequencing input: PBMCs. The receptors originated from a woman aged 55 to 70 in good health and CMV-seronegative.

This chain uses TRBV5-3 with TRBJ1-2, with D possibly being TRBD1 (6 bases). TRBV5-3 is treated as an ORF (open reading frame) with a function not yet certain. This CDR3 has 14 residues. V dropped 0 bases and J dropped 3 bases, with 9 bases sitting between them. CDR3 in DNA: TGTGCCAGAAGCTTGGGGCAGGGGTACTATGGCTACACCTTC. This encodes CARSLGQGYYGYTF.

The chain combines TRBV19 with TRBJ1-5, with 10 bases identical to TRBD1. The CDR3 length is 19 residues. The trim removed 5 bases at V and 4 bases at J, leaving 17 bases unmatched. Germline V gene data show CDR1 as LNHDA and CDR2 as SQIVND (reference sequence). CDR3 sequence: CASSPSDRGPLRANQPQHF. CDR3 nucleotide sequence: TGTGCCAGTAGTCCCTCCGACAGGGGGCCCCTTCGCGCGAATCAGCCCCAGCATTTT. The full variable domain, its missing parts supplied by reference TRBV19 and TRBJ1-5, is DGGITQSPKYLFRKEGQNVTLSCEQNLNHDAMYWYRQDPGQGLRLIYYSQIVNDFQKGDIAEGYSVSREKKESFPLTVTSAQKNPTAFYLCASSPSDRGPLRANQPQHFGDGTRLSIL.

In this sample, this clone turned up once. V gene TRBV4-3 combines with J gene TRBJ2-1; 7 nucleotides match TRBD2. This CDR3 region has 15 residues. J lost 2 bases, V lost 4 bases, and 5 bases had no gene match. The germline V gene has CDR1 LGHNA and CDR2 YSLEER. CDR3 protein: CASSLERGTYNEQFF. The CDR3 DNA follows: TGCGCCAGCAGCCTAGAGCGGGGAACCTACAATGAGCAGTTCTTC.

The V and J genes are TRBV2 and TRBJ2-2; 7 bases match TRBD2. The trim removed 8 bases at V and 9 bases at J, leaving 6 bases unmatched. Germline V gene sequence: CDR1 SNHLY, CDR2 FYNNEI. This CDR3 contains 12 residues. The CDR3 loop is CASGGVRRELFF. The DNA of the CDR3 is TGTGCCAGCGGGGGGGTCAGGAGGGAGCTGTTTTTT.

This chain uses TRBV29-1 with TRBJ2-7; D is possibly TRBD1 (6 bases). Trimming took off 8 bases at V and 3 bases at J, with 20 bases between the two ends. Germline V gene data show CDR1 as SQVTM and CDR2 as ANQGSEA. The CDR3 length is 14 residues. The CDR3 DNA follows: TGCAGCTATTGTCGGGCAGGGGACGGCTACGAGCAGTACTTC. This gives the protein CSYCRAGDGYEQYF.

This clone was detected once. This CDR3 reads CASSWGLAGGRETQYF. The CDR3 nucleotides are TGCGCCAGCAGCTGGGGACTAGCGGGGGGCCGGGAGACCCAGTACTTC. This chain links TRBV5-1 with TRBJ2-5, with 15 bases that match TRBD2. Losses at the gene ends were 3 bases for V and 5 bases for J; bases not matched to a gene: 5. CDR1 SGHRS and CDR2 YFSETQ come from the germline V gene. The CDR3 loop spans 16 amino acids.